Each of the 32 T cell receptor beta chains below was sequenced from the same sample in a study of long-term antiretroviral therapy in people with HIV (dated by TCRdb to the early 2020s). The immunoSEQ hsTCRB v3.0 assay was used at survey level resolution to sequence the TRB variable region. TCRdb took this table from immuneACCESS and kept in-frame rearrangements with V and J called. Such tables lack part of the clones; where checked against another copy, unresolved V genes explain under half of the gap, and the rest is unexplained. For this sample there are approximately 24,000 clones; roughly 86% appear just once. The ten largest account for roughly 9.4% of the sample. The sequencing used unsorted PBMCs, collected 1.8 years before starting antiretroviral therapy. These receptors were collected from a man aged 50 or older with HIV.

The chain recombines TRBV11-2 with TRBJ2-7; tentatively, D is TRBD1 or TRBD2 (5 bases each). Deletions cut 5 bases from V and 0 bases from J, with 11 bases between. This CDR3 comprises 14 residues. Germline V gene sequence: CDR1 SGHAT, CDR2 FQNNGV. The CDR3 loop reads CASSQPGTSYEQYF. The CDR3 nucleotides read TGTGCCAGCAGCCAACCCGGGACCTCCTACGAGCAGTACTTC.

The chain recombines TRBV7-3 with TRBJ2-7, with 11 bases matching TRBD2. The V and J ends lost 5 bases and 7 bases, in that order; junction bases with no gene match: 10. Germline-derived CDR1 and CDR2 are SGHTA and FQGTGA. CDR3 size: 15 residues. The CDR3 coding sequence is TGTGCCAGCAGCCCGCGGGATAGCGGGAGGGATGAGCAGTACTTC. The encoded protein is CASSPRDSGRDEQYF. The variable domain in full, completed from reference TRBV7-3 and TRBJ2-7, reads GAGVSQTPSNKVTEKGKYVELRCDPISGHTALYWYRQSLGQGPEFLIYFQGTGAADDSGLPNDRFFAVRPEGSVSTLKIQRTERGDSAVYLCASSPRDSGRDEQYFGPGTRLTVT.

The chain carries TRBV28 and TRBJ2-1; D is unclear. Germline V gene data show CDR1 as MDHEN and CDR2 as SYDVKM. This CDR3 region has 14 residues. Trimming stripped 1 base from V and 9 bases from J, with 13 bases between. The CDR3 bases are TGTGCCAGCAGTTTATCGTCAGTTCGTAGTGAGCAGTTCTTC. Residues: CASSLSSVRSEQFF.

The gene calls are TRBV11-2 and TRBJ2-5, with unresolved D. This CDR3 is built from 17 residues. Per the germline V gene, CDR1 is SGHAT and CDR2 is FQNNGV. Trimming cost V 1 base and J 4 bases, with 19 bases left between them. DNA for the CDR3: TGTGCCAGCAGCTTAGGAGGTTCCCGTGGTAGTCTAGAGACCCAGTACTTC. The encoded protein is CASSLGGSRGSLETQYF.

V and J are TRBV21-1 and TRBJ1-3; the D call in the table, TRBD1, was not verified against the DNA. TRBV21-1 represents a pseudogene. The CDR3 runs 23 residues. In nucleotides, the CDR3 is TGTGCCAGCAGGAATCTGACCCACCATAGCCGGGACAGGGGGAAGTTGGCTGGAAACACCATATATTTT. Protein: CASRNLTHHSRDRGKLAGNTIYF.

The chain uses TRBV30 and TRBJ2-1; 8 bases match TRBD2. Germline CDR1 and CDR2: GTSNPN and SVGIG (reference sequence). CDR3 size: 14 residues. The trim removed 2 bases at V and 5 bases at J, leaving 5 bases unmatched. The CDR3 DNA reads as TGTGCCTGGAGTCAACTAGCGGCCCACAATGAGCAGTTCTTC. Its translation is CAWSQLAAHNEQFF.

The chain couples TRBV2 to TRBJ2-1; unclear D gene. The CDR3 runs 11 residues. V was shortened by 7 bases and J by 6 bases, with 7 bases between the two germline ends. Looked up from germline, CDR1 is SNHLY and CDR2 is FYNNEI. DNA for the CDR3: TGTGCCAGCATCCTCTCCAATGAGCAGTTCTTC. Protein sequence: CASILSNEQFF.

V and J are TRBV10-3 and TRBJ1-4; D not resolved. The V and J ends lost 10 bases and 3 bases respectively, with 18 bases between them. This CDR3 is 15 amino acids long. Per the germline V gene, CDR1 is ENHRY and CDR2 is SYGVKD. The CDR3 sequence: CATLDRVGANEKLFF. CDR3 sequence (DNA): TGTGCCACCCTGGATAGGGTGGGTGCTAATGAAAAACTGTTTTTT.

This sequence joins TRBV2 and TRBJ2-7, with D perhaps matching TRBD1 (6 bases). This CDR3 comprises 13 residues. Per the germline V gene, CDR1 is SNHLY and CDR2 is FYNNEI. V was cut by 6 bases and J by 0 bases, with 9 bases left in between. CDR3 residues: CASRDSSSYEQYF. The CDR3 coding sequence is TGTGCCAGCAGGGACAGCAGCTCCTACGAGCAGTACTTC.

Here the CDR3 DNA reads TGTGCCAGCAGCTTTCCCCTAGACTATGGCTACACCTTC. Encoded protein: CASSFPLDYGYTF. This chain uses TRBV5-6 with TRBJ1-2, with no clear D. V lost 2 bases to trimming and J lost 3 bases, with 8 bases between them. The CDR3 covers 13 residues. Germline V gene sequence: CDR1 SGHDT, CDR2 YYEEEE.

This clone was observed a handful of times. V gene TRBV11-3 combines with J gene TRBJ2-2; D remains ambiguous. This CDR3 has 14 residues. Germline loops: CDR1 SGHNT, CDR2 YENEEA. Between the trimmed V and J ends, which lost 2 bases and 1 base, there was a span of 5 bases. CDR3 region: CASSLNLNTGELFF. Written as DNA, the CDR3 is TGTGCCAGCAGCTTAAATCTGAACACCGGGGAGCTGTTTTTT.

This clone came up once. The CDR3 reads CASSYVGGSWNEQFF. The DNA for the CDR3 is TGTGCCAGCAGTTACGTGGGCGGGAGCTGGAATGAGCAGTTCTTC. V is TRBV6-5 and J is TRBJ2-1; 7 bases fit TRBD2. This CDR3 spans 15 amino acids. V dropped 2 bases and J dropped 7; count of bases not matched to a gene: 8. Germline V gene data show CDR1 as MNHEY and CDR2 as SVGAGI.

In DNA form, the CDR3 reads TGCAGCGTTGGGGGGTACCAAGAGACCCAGTACTTC. Protein: CSVGGYQETQYF. The V call is TRBV29-1, the J call TRBJ2-5; the D gene could be TRBD1 or TRBD2 (5 bases each). The V end was cut by 4 bases, the J end by 0 bases, with 6 bases between. The CDR3 is 12 residues long. From germline, CDR1 is SQVTM and CDR2 ANQGSEA.

CDR3 amino acids: CASSRDFPNTEAFF. CDR3 sequence (DNA): TGTGCCAGCAGCCGAGATTTTCCGAACACTGAAGCTTTCTTT. J is TRBJ1-1 and V is TRBV14; no reliable D call. From germline, CDR1 is SGHDN and CDR2 FVKESK. V was clipped by 4 bases and J by 1 base, with 10 bases between them. The CDR3 contains 14 residues.

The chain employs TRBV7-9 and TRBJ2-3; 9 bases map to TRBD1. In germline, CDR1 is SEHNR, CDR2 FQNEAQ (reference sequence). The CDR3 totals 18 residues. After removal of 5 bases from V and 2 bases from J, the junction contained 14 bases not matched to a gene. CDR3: CASSTTPGQGPSTDTQYF. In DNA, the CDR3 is TGTGCCAGCAGCACAACCCCGGGACAGGGACCCTCCACAGATACGCAGTATTTT.

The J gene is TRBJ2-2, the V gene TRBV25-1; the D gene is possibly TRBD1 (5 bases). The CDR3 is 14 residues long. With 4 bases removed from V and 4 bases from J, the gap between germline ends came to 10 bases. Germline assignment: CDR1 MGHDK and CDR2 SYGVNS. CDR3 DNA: TGTGCCAGCAGTGGACCGACAGCCACCGGGGAGCTGTTTTTT. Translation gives CASSGPTATGELFF.

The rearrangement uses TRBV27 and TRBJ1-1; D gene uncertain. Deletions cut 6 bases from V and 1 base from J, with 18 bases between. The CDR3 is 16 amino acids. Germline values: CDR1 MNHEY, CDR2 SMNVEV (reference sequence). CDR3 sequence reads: CASSGRWILRNTEAFF. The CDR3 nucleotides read TGTGCCAGCAGCGGACGATGGATATTGAGGAACACTGAAGCTTTCTTT.

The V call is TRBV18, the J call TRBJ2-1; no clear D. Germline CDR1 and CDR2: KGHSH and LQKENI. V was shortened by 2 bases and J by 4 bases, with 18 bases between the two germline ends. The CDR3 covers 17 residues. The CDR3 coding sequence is TGTGCCAGCTCACCAACGACGGCGCTCCGGGTATACAATGAGCAGTTCTTC. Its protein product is CASSPTTALRVYNEQFF.

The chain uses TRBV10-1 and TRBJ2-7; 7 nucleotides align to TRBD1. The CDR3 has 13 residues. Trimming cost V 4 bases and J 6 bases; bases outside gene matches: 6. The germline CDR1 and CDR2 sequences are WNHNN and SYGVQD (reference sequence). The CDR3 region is CASSGQGSAEQYF. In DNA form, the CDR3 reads TGCGCCAGCAGTGGACAGGGATCGGCCGAGCAGTACTTC.

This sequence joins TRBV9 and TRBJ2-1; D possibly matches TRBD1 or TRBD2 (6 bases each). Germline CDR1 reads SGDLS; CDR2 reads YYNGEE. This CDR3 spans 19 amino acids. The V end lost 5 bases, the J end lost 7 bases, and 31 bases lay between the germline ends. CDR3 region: CASSSNPLPGAAKRNEQFF. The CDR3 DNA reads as TGTGCCAGCAGTTCCAACCCCCTACCGGGGGCGGCGAAGAGGAATGAGCAGTTCTTC.

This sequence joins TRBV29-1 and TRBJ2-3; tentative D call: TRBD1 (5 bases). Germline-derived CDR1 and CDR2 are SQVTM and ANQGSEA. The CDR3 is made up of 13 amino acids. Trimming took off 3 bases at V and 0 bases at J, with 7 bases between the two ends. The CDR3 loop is CSVDGASTDTQYF. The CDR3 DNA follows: TGCAGCGTTGATGGGGCTAGCACAGATACGCAGTATTTT.

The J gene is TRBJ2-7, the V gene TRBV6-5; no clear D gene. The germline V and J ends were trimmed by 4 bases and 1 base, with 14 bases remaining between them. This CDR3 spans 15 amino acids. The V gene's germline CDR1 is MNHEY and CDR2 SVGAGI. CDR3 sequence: CASSLRQSTSYEQYF. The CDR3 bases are TGTGCCAGCAGTTTAAGGCAGAGTACGTCCTACGAGCAGTACTTC.

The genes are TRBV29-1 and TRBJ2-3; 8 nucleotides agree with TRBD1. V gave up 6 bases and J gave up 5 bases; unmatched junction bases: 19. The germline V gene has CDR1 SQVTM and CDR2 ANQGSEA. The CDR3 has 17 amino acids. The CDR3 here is CSVVKPFRDRTGDTQYF. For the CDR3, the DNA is TGCAGCGTCGTCAAACCCTTCCGGGACAGGACGGGAGATACGCAGTATTTT.

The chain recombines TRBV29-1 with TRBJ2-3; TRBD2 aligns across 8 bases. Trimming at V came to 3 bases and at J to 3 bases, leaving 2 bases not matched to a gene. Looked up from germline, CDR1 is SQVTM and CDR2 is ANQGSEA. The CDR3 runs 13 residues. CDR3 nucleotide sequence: TGCAGCGTTGATCCGGGGGGGACAGATACGCAGTATTTT. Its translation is CSVDPGGTDTQYF.

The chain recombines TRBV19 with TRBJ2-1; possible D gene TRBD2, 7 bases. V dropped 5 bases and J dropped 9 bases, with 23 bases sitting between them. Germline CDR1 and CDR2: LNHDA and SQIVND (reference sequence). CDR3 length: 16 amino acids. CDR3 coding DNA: TGTGCCAGTAGTGCCCGGACTAGGGGGGGTAGTGGTGAGCAGTTCTTC. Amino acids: CASSARTRGGSGEQFF.

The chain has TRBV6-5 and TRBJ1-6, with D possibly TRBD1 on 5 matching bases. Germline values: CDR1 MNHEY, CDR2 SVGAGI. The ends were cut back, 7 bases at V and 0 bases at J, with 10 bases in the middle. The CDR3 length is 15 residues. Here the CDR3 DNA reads TGTGCCAGCACCAGACAGAGCTCCTATAATTCACCCCTCCACTTT. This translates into CASTRQSSYNSPLHF.

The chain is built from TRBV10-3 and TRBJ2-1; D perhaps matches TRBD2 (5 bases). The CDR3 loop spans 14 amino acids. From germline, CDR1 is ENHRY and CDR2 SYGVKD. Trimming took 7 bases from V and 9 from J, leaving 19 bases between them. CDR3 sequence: CAITADSGEGEQFF. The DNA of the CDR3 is TGTGCCATCACCGCAGACTCCGGAGAGGGTGAGCAGTTCTTC.

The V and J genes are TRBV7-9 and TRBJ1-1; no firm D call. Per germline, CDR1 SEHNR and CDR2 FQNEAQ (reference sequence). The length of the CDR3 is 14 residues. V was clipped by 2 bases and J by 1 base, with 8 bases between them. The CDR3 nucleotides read TGTGCCAGCAGCTTATACCGAAGGAACACTGAAGCTTTCTTT. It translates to CASSLYRRNTEAFF.

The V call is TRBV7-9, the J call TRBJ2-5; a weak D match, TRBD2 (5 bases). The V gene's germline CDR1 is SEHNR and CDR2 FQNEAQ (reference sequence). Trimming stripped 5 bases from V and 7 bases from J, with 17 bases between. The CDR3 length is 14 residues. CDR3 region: CASSVLGNRGTQYF. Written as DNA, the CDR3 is TGTGCCAGCAGCGTATTGGGGAACCGGGGGACCCAGTACTTC. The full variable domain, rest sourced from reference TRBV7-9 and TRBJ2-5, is DTGVSQNPRHKITKRGQNVTFRCDPISEHNRLYWYRQTLGQGPEFLTYFQNEAQLEKSRLLSDRFSAERPKGSFSTLEIQRTEQGDSAMYLCASSVLGNRGTQYFGPGTRLLVL.

The CDR3 is CASSLAHMAPGYEQYF. CDR3 coding DNA: TGCGCCAGCAGCTTGGCCCATATGGCCCCGGGATACGAGCAGTACTTC. The rearrangement links TRBV5-1 to TRBJ2-7; weak D call: TRBD2 (5 bases). The CDR3 spans 16 residues. V shed 0 bases and J shed 4 bases, with 17 bases lying between them. From germline, CDR1 is SGHRS and CDR2 YFSETQ.

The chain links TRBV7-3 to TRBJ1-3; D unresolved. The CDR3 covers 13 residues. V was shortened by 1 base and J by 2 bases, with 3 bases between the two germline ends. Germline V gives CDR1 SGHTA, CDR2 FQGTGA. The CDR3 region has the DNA TGTGCCAGCAGCTTAATGACTGGAAACACCATATATTTT. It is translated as CASSLMTGNTIYF. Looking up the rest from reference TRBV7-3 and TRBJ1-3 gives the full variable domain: GAGVSQTPSNKVTEKGKYVELRCDPISGHTALYWYRQSLGQGPEFLIYFQGTGAADDSGLPNDRFFAVRPEGSVSTLKIQRTERGDSAVYLCASSLMTGNTIYFGEGSWLTVV.

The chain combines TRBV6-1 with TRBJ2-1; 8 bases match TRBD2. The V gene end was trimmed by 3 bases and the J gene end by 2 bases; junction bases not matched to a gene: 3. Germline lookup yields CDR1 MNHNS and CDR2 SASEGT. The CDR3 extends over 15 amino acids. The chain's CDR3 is CASSELAGTYNEQFF. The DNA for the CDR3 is TGTGCCAGCAGTGAGTTAGCGGGAACCTACAATGAGCAGTTCTTC.